Below, 13 T cell receptor beta chains from the same sample are listed, as sequenced in a study of blood T cells in healthy people across ages. A J-beta primer mix and a sample-barcoded 5' primer were used in a second PCR of about 6 to 12 cycles. One entry per CDR3 protein results from TCRdb running MiXCR on the 5' RACE reads. Among roughly 570,000 distinct CDR3 sequences listed, roughly a quarter were seen once. Sequenced input: blood. The origin of the receptors is a woman aged 65 to 85 in good health.

The chain joins TRBV14 to TRBJ2-7, with TRBD1 as a possible D gene (6 bases). This CDR3 is 15 amino acids long. V was pared by 3 bases and J by 6 bases, with 18 bases between. Germline V lookup: CDR1 SGHDN, CDR2 FVKESK. The CDR3 bases are TGTGCCAGCAGCCACCAGGGGCAGGGGATGGGCGAGCAGTACTTC. Protein product: CASSHQGQGMGEQYF.

This clonotype was detected only a few times. The V call is TRBV12-3 or TRBV12-4, the J call TRBJ1-2; 9 nucleotides line up with TRBD1. The CDR3 has 13 residues. V trimming: 5 bases; J trimming: 8 bases; junction bases outside the gene matches: 6. This CDR3 reads CASSAQGAVGYTF. Here the CDR3 DNA reads TGTGCCAGCAGTGCACAGGGGGCAGTAGGCTACACCTTC.

The chain uses TRBV12-3 or TRBV12-4 and TRBJ1-5, with D uncertain. The CDR3 consists of 14 residues. V lost 5 bases and J lost 6, with 14 bases in between. CDR3 sequence: CASSATDLSQPQHF. The CDR3 coding sequence is TGTGCCAGCAGTGCGACCGACCTTTCTCAGCCCCAGCATTTT.

The chain combines TRBV7-9 with TRBJ1-2; TRBD1 aligns across 9 bases. CDR1 is SEHNR, CDR2 FQNEAQ, per germline (reference sequence). V shed 6 bases and J 6 bases; nucleotides not matched to a gene: 5. CDR3 length: 13 residues. The CDR3 DNA sequence: TGTGCCAGCAGTGCGGGACAGGGACATGGCTACACCTTC. Amino acids: CASSAGQGHGYTF.

CDR3 loop: CASSLNQGSGEKLFF. The CDR3 DNA sequence: TGTGCCAGCAGCCTGAATCAGGGTTCTGGAGAAAAACTGTTTTTT. The genes are TRBV2 and TRBJ1-4, with D possibly matching TRBD1 (5 bases). Germline V lookup: CDR1 SNHLY, CDR2 FYNNEI. The CDR3 has 15 residues. V lost 6 bases and J 8 bases, leaving 19 bases between the germline ends.

This clonotype occurred a few times. The gene calls are TRBV7-2 and TRBJ1-2; perhaps TRBD1 as D (5 bases). Trimming took off 4 bases at V and 8 bases at J, with 26 bases between the two ends. This CDR3 is built from 17 residues. Germline V lookup: CDR1 SGHTA, CDR2 FQGNSA. The CDR3 reads CASSSFVLAGRLVGYTF. DNA for the CDR3: TGTGCCAGCAGCTCCTTCGTACTCGCAGGGCGTTTGGTAGGCTACACCTTC.

The chain carries TRBV12-3 or TRBV12-4 and TRBJ2-3; D unclear. The CDR3 is made up of 13 amino acids. The V end lost 7 bases, the J end lost 1 base, and 9 bases lay between the germline ends. CDR3 sequence reads: CASNPRGTDTQYF. The CDR3 region has the DNA TGTGCCAGCAACCCTAGGGGCACAGATACGCAGTATTTT.

This chain links TRBV2 with TRBJ1-6; no firm D call. This CDR3 has 14 amino acids. Germline V CDR1 and CDR2: SNHLY, FYNNEI. V was cut by 1 base and J by 10 bases, with 11 bases left in between. For the CDR3, the DNA is TGTGCCAGCAGTGAAGGGTGGGAAGGGTCACCCCTCCACTTT. Translation gives CASSEGWEGSPLHF.

This clonotype was counted only a few times. The rearrangement links TRBV6-1 to TRBJ2-7; TRBD2 might be the D (5 bases). This CDR3 comprises 13 residues. Germline loops: CDR1 MNHNS, CDR2 SASEGT. V was pared by 7 bases and J by 2 bases, with 12 bases between. The chain's CDR3 is CASKRGIPYEQYF. DNA of the CDR3: TGTGCCAGCAAACGGGGAATACCCTACGAGCAGTACTTC.

This clonotype was observed at least ten times. CDR3 loop: CASSLLAGGLNEQFF. The CDR3, as DNA: TGTGCCAGCAGCTTACTAGCGGGGGGTTTGAATGAGCAGTTCTTC. The chain joins TRBV7-2 to TRBJ2-1; 11 nucleotides match TRBD2. The length of the CDR3 is 15 residues. V shed 2 bases and J 7 bases; nucleotides not matched to a gene: 4. Germline CDR1 SGHTA, CDR2 FQGNSA.

Worth noting for this clonotype: This may arise from a read error, as a much more abundant clone is one base away. This sequence joins TRBV13 and TRBJ2-1; 7 bases align to TRBD1. The better agreement between TRBJ2-7 and the DNA end casts doubt on the J call. The germline V gene encodes CDR1 PRHDT and CDR2 FYEKMQ (reference sequence). The CDR3 runs 13 residues. Here the CDR3 DNA reads TGTGCCAGCAGCTCAGGGGGTTCCTACAAGCAGTACTTC. Translated: CASSSGGSYKQYF.

The rearrangement uses TRBV7-9 and TRBJ2-5; D is possibly TRBD2 (5 bases). The germline CDR1 and CDR2 sequences are SEHNR and FQNEAQ (reference sequence). Trimming left V 2 bases short and J 5 bases short, with 15 bases between. The CDR3 runs to 15 residues. The CDR3 is CASSLLGSYRETQYF. The CDR3 DNA reads TGTGCCAGCAGCTTATTAGGGAGCTACCGGGAGACCCAGTACTTC.

This clonotype was seen only a few times. The J gene is TRBJ2-1, the V gene TRBV29-1; D remains unclear. CDR1 is SQVTM and CDR2 is ANQGSEA in the germline V gene. V lost 0 bases and J lost 8, with 8 bases in between. The CDR3 contains 12 residues. The CDR3 DNA follows: TGCAGCGTTGAAGATCGGTTCGATGAGCAGTTCTTC. Its translation is CSVEDRFDEQFF.